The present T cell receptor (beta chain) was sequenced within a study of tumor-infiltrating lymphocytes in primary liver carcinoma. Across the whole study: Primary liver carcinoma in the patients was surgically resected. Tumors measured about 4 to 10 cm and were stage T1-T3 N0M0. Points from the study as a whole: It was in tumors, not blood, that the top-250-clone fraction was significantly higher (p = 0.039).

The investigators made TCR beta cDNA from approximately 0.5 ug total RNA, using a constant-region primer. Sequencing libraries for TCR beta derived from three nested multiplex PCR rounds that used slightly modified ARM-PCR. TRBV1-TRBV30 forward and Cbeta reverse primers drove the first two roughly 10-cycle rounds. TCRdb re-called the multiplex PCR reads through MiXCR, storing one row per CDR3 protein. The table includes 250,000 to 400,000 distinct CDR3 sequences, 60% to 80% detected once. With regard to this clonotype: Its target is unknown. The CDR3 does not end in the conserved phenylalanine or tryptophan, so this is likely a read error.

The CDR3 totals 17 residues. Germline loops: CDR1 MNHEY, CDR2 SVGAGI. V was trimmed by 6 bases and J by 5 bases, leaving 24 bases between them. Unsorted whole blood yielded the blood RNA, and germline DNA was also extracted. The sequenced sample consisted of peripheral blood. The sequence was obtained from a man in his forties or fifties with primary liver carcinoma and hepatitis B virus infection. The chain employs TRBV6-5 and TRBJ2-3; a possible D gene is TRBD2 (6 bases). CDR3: CASSPGVSTLGIDTQYL. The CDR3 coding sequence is TGTGCCAGCAGCCCGGGGGTCAGCACCCTCGGCATAGATACGCAGTATTTA.